This T cell receptor beta chain was identified during a study of memory CD4+ T cells and cytomegalovirus serostatus. The sort gate was single viable CD3+CD4+CD8-CD45RO+ cells for memory CD4+ T cells. Donors' CMV status reflects serum IgG against pp150, pp28, p38, p52. Positive selection with CD4 microbeads enriched total CD4+ T cells. Per germline, CDR1 SGHAT and CDR2 FQNNGV. The CDR3 loop spans 15 amino acids. Germline trimming cut 4 bases from V and 6 bases from J; bases unmatched to any gene: 7. The method was immunoSEQ multiplex PCR; TCRdb's version includes in-frame clones alone and lacks a portion of them. The sample lists 55,000 to 80,000 clones; 75% to 80% were seen once.

The chain links TRBV11-2 to TRBJ2-1; 9 nucleotides align to TRBD1. This clonotype originated in an adult in good health and CMV-seropositive. Sequenced input: memory CD4+ T cells from blood. CDR3 DNA: TGTGCCAGCAGCTGGGGGGACAGGGTTGCCAATGAGCAGTTCTTC. This encodes CASSWGDRVANEQFF.